This is a list of T cell receptor beta chains from one sample in a study of blood T cell repertoires in COVID-19. Sequencing used immunoSEQ multiplex PCR; TCRdb keeps in-frame clones, though not all of them. The sample lists 250,000 to 400,000 clones, approximately 88% occurring once. Material for sequencing was peripheral blood. Every receptor here comes from a woman in her 30s with COVID-19, enrolled during active disease. Each CDR3 is given with its conserved first and last residue. The order of the fields is CDR3 protein, V gene, clone size. The size entry is marked missing in some rows and otherwise reads once, few, many or a size class.

CASSSGFGLGAQHF	TRBV7-8	NA
CASSQSRLEVRTQYF	TRBV7-2	NA
CASSQVPAGRGTDTQYF	TRBV4-1	NA
CASSLLPGQGAWGYTF	TRBV28	NA
CASRGGNNEQFF	TRBV6-5	NA
CASSSAGGRPGLNEQFF	TRBV7-2	NA
CASSLRRGVQETQYF	TRBV5-1	NA
CASSQVITGELFF	TRBV4-2	NA
CASSLEPSRSEFF	TRBV5-4	once
CASSQGSFGLANTDTQYF	TRBV4-1	NA
CASRGQGAYNEQFF	TRBV4-3	NA
CASSSNSQASTDTQYF	TRBV11-3	NA
CAISESGATNEKLFF	TRBV10-3	NA
CASSNGLAGGNEQYF	TRBV6-2/TRBV6-3	NA
CASSEGARGRGGTEAFF	TRBV2	NA
CASNGGGAFYNEQFF	TRBV7-9	NA
CATSSGWYRGANEKLFF	TRBV15	once
CASGLFSNRNTEAFF	TRBV12-5	NA
CAISDLFSGGAADTQYF	TRBV10-3	NA
CASSLGQGGYGYTF	TRBV11-3	NA
CATSTEAGGYTF	TRBV24-1	NA
CASSDNGPGTGSHEQYF	TRBV2	NA
CASSLWEDGYTF	TRBV7-9	NA
CASSPGLDYNEQFF	TRBV2	few